This record concerns one T cell receptor (beta chain) sequence. Its antigen is unknown. Sequencing used cDNA as its template, made by extracting RNA and reverse transcribing it. Measured with immunoSEQ multiplex PCR; TCRdb has only the in-frame clones, and not every one. Among 150,000 to 200,000 clones listed, roughly 60% were seen once. The CDR3 loop spans 14 amino acids. The V and J ends lost 2 bases and 3 bases, in that order; junction bases with no gene match: 5. The germline V gene has CDR1 SGHRS and CDR2 YFSETQ. The treatment here: oral pan-JAK inhibitor, 5-10 mg twice daily. Punch biopsies of lesional scalp, plus peripheral blood, were taken from alopecia areata patients. The data originate from a study of CD8+ T cells in alopecia areata. Study-level findings and limits: It was lesional scalp, especially alopecia totalis/universalis, that showed higher clonality than normal scalp. Normal skin contains resident alphabeta T cells, and these are also sequenced in scalp samples.

The chain is built from TRBV5-1 and TRBJ2-7, with 7 bases lining up with TRBD1. Sequences were derived from CD4+ T cells sorted from blood, sampled at week 24, from a patient treated with tofacitinib. The receptor was derived from a human donor with alopecia areata. CDR3 loop: CASSFGTVDYEQYF. The CDR3 coding sequence is TGCGCCAGCAGCTTCGGGACAGTAGACTACGAGCAGTACTTC.